Below are 25 T cell receptor beta chains sequenced from a single sample in a study of T cell repertoires in cytomegalovirus infection. TCRdb recomputed calls from the reads with MiXCR, one row per CDR3 protein. The sample yields about 160,000 distinct CDR3 sequences, about 15% seen once. Sequenced sample: CD8+ T cells from PBMCs. These TCRs come from a human donor in good health (CMV status not recorded). Some clones in this sample may be carry-over from other donors' samples.

This clonotype appeared a few times. CDR3 protein: CASSLGPGRTGELFF. The CDR3, as DNA: TGTGCCAGCAGCTTAGGGCCAGGGCGGACCGGGGAGCTGTTTTTT. The chain joins TRBV7-2 to TRBJ2-2; D perhaps matches TRBD1 (5 bases). Germline CDR1 SGHTA, CDR2 FQGNSA. Between the trimmed V and J ends, which lost 1 base and 5 bases, there was a span of 11 bases. The CDR3 consists of 15 residues.

The V call is TRBV11-3, the J call TRBJ2-1; 7 bases are a match to TRBD2. Per the germline V gene, CDR1 is SGHNT and CDR2 is YENEEA. The V segment lost 5 bases and the J segment 7 bases; nucleotides outside the gene matches: 8. This CDR3 spans 14 amino acids. CDR3 nucleotides: TGTGCCAGCAGCCCAAAGGGGAGGGTAAATGAGCAGTTCTTC. This translates into CASSPKGRVNEQFF.

The chain couples TRBV7-8 to TRBJ2-1; the match to TRBD1 covers 8 bases. With 4 bases clipped from V and 2 bases from J, the junction kept 4 bases outside the gene matches. The CDR3 is 15 residues long. The germline V gene has CDR1 SGHVS and CDR2 FQNEAQ. The CDR3 sequence is CASSYTGGPYNEQFF. Written as DNA, the CDR3 is TGTGCCAGCAGCTATACAGGGGGACCCTACAATGAGCAGTTCTTC.

The rearrangement links TRBV7-9 to TRBJ1-6; 7 nucleotides agree with TRBD1. The CDR3 covers 15 residues. Germline loops: CDR1 SEHNR, CDR2 FQNEAQ (reference sequence). The V and J ends lost 5 bases and 6 bases, in that order; junction bases with no gene match: 7. The CDR3 protein is CASSARGGRNSPLHF. The CDR3 DNA reads TGTGCCAGCAGCGCCAGAGGGGGCCGTAATTCACCCCTCCACTTT.

This rearrangement joins TRBV6-2 or TRBV6-3 to TRBJ1-2, with a weak D call TRBD1 (6 bases). The germline CDR1 and CDR2 sequences are MNHEY and SVGEGT. The V and J ends lost 5 bases and 2 bases respectively, with 12 bases between them. The CDR3 length is 14 residues. The CDR3 protein is CASSPQGPNYGYTF. The CDR3 DNA reads TGTGCCAGCAGTCCACAGGGTCCCAACTATGGCTACACCTTC.

This clonotype appeared a few times. The chain uses TRBV7-9 and TRBJ1-5, with D maybe TRBD1 (6 bases). The CDR3 sequence is 15 residues long. Germline loops: CDR1 SEHNR, CDR2 FQNEAQ (reference sequence). V lost 3 bases, J lost 5 bases, and 14 bases lay in between. As DNA, the CDR3 is TGTGCCAGCAGCTTGCAGGGGCGCCGGGATCAGCCCCAGCATTTT. Translating gives CASSLQGRRDQPQHF.

In its sample, this clonotype was seen a few times. The rearrangement links TRBV28 to TRBJ2-7; no reliable D call. V was clipped by 3 bases and J by 3 bases, with 6 bases between them. This CDR3 has 12 amino acids. The germline V gene encodes CDR1 MDHEN and CDR2 SYDVKM. CDR3 in DNA: TGTGCCAGCAGTTTCGCAGACTACGAGCAGTACTTC. It is translated as CASSFADYEQYF.

The chain joins TRBV28 to TRBJ2-1, with a weak D call TRBD2 (5 bases). Germline V gene lookup returns CDR1 MDHEN and CDR2 SYDVKM. The CDR3 sequence is 15 residues long. V dropped 3 bases and J dropped 0 bases, with 9 bases sitting between them. The CDR3 DNA is TGTGCCAGCAGTTTCACGGGGAGCTCCTACAATGAGCAGTTCTTC. The encoded protein is CASSFTGSSYNEQFF.

This clonotype was found a few times. J is TRBJ1-5 and V is TRBV6-1, with D possibly being TRBD1 (6 bases). Trimming took 1 base from V and 4 from J, leaving 14 bases between them. There are 16 residues in the CDR3. Looked up from germline, CDR1 is MNHNS and CDR2 is SASEGT. The CDR3 loop is CASSEESGAGNQPQHF. The CDR3 coding sequence is TGTGCCAGCAGTGAAGAATCGGGGGCCGGGAATCAGCCCCAGCATTTT.

The rearrangement uses TRBV7-9 and TRBJ1-4; D is undetermined. The germline V and J ends were trimmed by 8 bases and 1 base, with 14 bases remaining between them. The CDR3 contains 15 residues. CDR1 and CDR2 (germline): SEHNR, FQNEAQ (reference sequence). CDR3 loop: CASGIRELTNEKLFF. CDR3 bases: TGTGCCAGCGGGATACGGGAATTAACTAATGAAAAACTGTTTTTT.

This clonotype is deemed medium-sized (0.01 to 0.1%). This sequence joins TRBV7-2 and TRBJ2-3, with TRBD2 matching over 9 bases. The CDR3 sequence is 17 residues long. The trim removed 6 bases at V and 0 bases at J, leaving 10 bases unmatched. Germline values: CDR1 SGHTA, CDR2 FQGNSA. The CDR3 DNA follows: TGTGCCAGCAGACCAGATATAGCGGGAGCCAGCACAGATACGCAGTATTTT. Translated, it gives CASRPDIAGASTDTQYF.

Remarks on this clonotype: This may be a read error: a much more frequent sequence differs by one nucleotide. The gene calls are TRBV7-2 and TRBJ1-2, with D perhaps TRBD1 (5 bases). This CDR3 contains 14 residues. From germline, CDR1 is SGHTA and CDR2 FQGNSA. The CDR3 bases are TGTCCCAGCAGCACCGCAGGGCTTAACTATGGCTACACCTTC. It specifies CPSSTAGLNYGYTF.

This clonotype was seen only a few times. The rearrangement uses TRBV2 and TRBJ2-3; the match to TRBD2 covers 10 bases. The germline V gene has CDR1 SNHLY and CDR2 FYNNEI. The CDR3 loop spans 17 amino acids. Trimming at V came to 2 bases and at J to 1 base, leaving 6 bases not matched to a gene. CDR3 nucleotides: TGTGCCAGCAGTGAAATGGGAACTAGCGGGGGCACAGATACGCAGTATTTT. This codes for CASSEMGTSGGTDTQYF.

This clonotype was recorded a few times. The chain carries TRBV12-3 or TRBV12-4 and TRBJ2-1, with D hard to call. This CDR3 contains 12 residues. V dropped 8 bases and J dropped 8 bases, with 13 bases sitting between them. CDR3 coding DNA: TGTGCCAGCGGGTTTGGTGGCTATGAGCAGTTCTTC. Translating it yields CASGFGGYEQFF.

This clonotype was detected a few times. The chain carries TRBV20-1 and TRBJ2-3; 7 positions match TRBD1. Unmatched junction bases numbered 3, after V lost 0 bases and J lost 0 bases. The germline V gene has CDR1 DFQATT and CDR2 SNEGSKA (reference sequence). The CDR3 is 15 residues long. The CDR3 protein is CSARDLTGSTDTQYF. The CDR3 coding sequence is TGCAGTGCTAGAGACCTGACAGGGAGCACAGATACGCAGTATTTT.

The chain recombines TRBV7-6 with TRBJ2-1; D unclear. The CDR3 is made up of 19 amino acids. Trimming cost V 2 bases and J 6 bases, with 26 bases left between them. Germline loops: CDR1 SGHVS, CDR2 FNYEAQ. CDR3 sequence reads: CASSLSGIGLRDPLNEQFF. CDR3 DNA: TGTGCCAGCAGCTTAAGTGGTATAGGGCTAAGAGACCCTCTCAATGAGCAGTTCTTC.

The chain recombines TRBV7-9 with TRBJ2-1; 8 positions match TRBD2. After removal of 2 bases from V and 8 bases from J, the junction contained 8 bases not matched to a gene. CDR1 is SEHNR, CDR2 FQNEAQ, per germline (reference sequence). CDR3 length: 15 residues. The CDR3 loop is CASSLMSGSRYEQFF. CDR3 sequence (DNA): TGTGCCAGCAGCTTAATGAGCGGGAGTAGGTATGAGCAGTTCTTC.

The chain employs TRBV6-5 and TRBJ2-7; D is unclear. V dropped 0 bases and J dropped 2 bases, with 11 bases sitting between them. The CDR3 covers 15 residues. Germline V gives CDR1 MNHEY, CDR2 SVGAGI. The CDR3 DNA reads as TGTGCCAGCAGTTACTCGAACGGTTACCCCTACGAGCAGTACTTC. It encodes CASSYSNGYPYEQYF.

This rearrangement joins TRBV7-9 to TRBJ1-1, with 8 bases matching TRBD1. The germline gives CDR1 SEHNR, CDR2 FQNEAQ (reference sequence). The CDR3 has 15 residues. Unmatched junction bases numbered 8, after V lost 5 bases and J lost 3 bases. This chain's CDR3 is CASSARQGKDTEAFF. For the CDR3, the DNA is TGTGCCAGCAGCGCCCGACAGGGGAAGGACACTGAAGCTTTCTTT.

J is TRBJ1-1 and V is TRBV6-5, with D perhaps matching TRBD1 (6 bases). V shed 6 bases and J shed 7 bases, with 9 bases lying between them. The CDR3 spans 11 residues. The germline CDR1 and CDR2 sequences are MNHEY and SVGAGI. CDR3 sequence: CASRQGLEAFF. Written as DNA, the CDR3 is TGTGCCAGCAGACAGGGCCTTGAAGCTTTCTTT.

This clonotype was observed a few times. The chain links TRBV14 to TRBJ2-5; 8 bases align to TRBD1. V was clipped by 1 base and J by 5 bases; unmatched bases: 6. The CDR3 contains 15 residues. CDR1 is SGHDN and CDR2 is FVKESK in the germline V gene. This CDR3 is CASSQGGDRQETQYF. The CDR3 nucleotides read TGTGCCAGCAGCCAAGGAGGGGACAGGCAGGAGACCCAGTACTTC.

The chain is built from TRBV6-2 or TRBV6-3 and TRBJ1-5; no firm D call. Germline CDR1 reads MNHEY; CDR2 reads SVGEGT. CDR3 length: 20 amino acids. V lost 0 bases and J lost 1, with 22 bases in between. CDR3 in amino acids: CASSYSLNYRSTGSNQPQHF. CDR3 sequence (DNA): TGTGCCAGCAGTTACTCGCTAAATTATCGGTCAACGGGGAGCAATCAGCCCCAGCATTTT.

This clonotype was seen more than once but under ten times. The rearrangement joins TRBV28 to TRBJ2-5; no clear D. This CDR3 spans 15 amino acids. Germline V gene sequence: CDR1 MDHEN, CDR2 SYDVKM. V lost 4 bases to trimming and J lost 1 base, with 13 bases between them. This CDR3 reads CASSSLHDSQETQYF. The DNA for the CDR3 is TGTGCCAGCAGTTCCCTACATGATAGCCAAGAGACCCAGTACTTC.

The gene calls are TRBV20-1 and TRBJ1-2; possible D gene TRBD1, 5 bases. Germline assignment: CDR1 DFQATT and CDR2 SNEGSKA (reference sequence). CDR3 length: 16 amino acids. The germline V and J ends were trimmed by 4 bases and 3 bases, with 21 bases remaining between them. DNA for the CDR3: TGCAGTGCTACTGGGACGGAACTAGAGGCTTACTATGGCTACACCTTC. It yields the protein CSATGTELEAYYGYTF.

The chain recombines TRBV7-3 with TRBJ1-1; no reliable D call. This CDR3 spans 15 amino acids. V was trimmed by 5 bases and J by 0 bases, leaving 13 bases between them. Germline V gene data show CDR1 as SGHTA and CDR2 as FQGTGA. The CDR3 sequence is CASSLEDNMNTEAFF. CDR3 DNA sequence: TGTGCCAGCAGCCTGGAAGATAACATGAACACTGAAGCTTTCTTT.